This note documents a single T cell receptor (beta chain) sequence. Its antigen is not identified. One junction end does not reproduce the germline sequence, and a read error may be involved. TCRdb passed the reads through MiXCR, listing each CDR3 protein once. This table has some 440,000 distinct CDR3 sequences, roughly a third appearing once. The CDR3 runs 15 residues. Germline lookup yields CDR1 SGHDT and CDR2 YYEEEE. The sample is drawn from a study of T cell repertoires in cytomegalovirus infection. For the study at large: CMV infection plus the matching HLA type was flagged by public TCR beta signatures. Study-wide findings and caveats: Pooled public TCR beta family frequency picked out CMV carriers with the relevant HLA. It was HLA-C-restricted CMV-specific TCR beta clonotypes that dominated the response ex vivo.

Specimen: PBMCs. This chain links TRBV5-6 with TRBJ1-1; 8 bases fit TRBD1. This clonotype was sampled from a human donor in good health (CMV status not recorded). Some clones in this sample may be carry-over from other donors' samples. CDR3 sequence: CDSSWGGQGGTEAFF. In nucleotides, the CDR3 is TGTGACAGCAGCTGGGGAGGACAGGGAGGAACTGAAGCTTTCTTT.